The rows below give T cell receptor beta chains drawn from one sample of a study of regulatory and conventional T cells in RAG deficiency. Using immunoSEQ multiplex PCR, the repertoire was profiled, and TCRdb retains in-frame clones only, with some absent. In the table there are approximately 12,000 clones, 85% to 95% of which are singletons. The sample was also reused in another study, on regulatory T cells.

Sequencing was carried out using CD4+ effector T cells sorted from blood. The receptors were sampled from a human donor in good health. Both conserved end residues are part of each CDR3. D genes are given only for firm matches. Only some rows state a clone size, as once, few, many or a class for expanded clones.

v_gene	j_gene	d_gene	len	abundance	CDR3nt	CDR3aa
TRBV7-2	TRBJ2-1	TRBD2	16	NA	TGTGCCAGCAGCCTAGGTGGCCTAGCGGGAGGAATGGGGCAGTTCTTC	CASSLGGLAGGMGQFF
TRBV30	TRBJ1-1	NA	14	NA	TGTGCCTGGACAACTTACCACAGGGACACTGAAGCTTTCTTT	CAWTTYHRDTEAFF
TRBV5-1	TRBJ2-1	TRBD2	14	NA	TGCGCCAGCAGCTCCGGGACTAGCTGGAATGAGCAGTTCTTC	CASSSGTSWNEQFF
TRBV5-1	TRBJ2-6	NA	17	NA	TGCGCCAGCAGCCCCTCGGGACACGGAGCTGGGGCCAACGTCCTGACTTTC	CASSPSGHGAGANVLTF
TRBV25-1	TRBJ1-2	NA	12	NA	TGTGCCAGCAGACAGGGTGTATTTGGCTACACCTTC	CASRQGVFGYTF
TRBV6-5	TRBJ1-1	NA	13	NA	TGTGCCAGCAGTTACGTTCCAGGGACCGAAGCTTTCTTT	CASSYVPGTEAFF
TRBV6-1	TRBJ1-5	NA	13	NA	TGTGCCAGCAGTGAGGCGAGCAATCAGCCCCAGCATTTT	CASSEASNQPQHF
TRBV19	TRBJ1-2	NA	14	NA	TGTGCCAGTAATGGGTTGAGCGAAAACTATGGCTACACCTTC	CASNGLSENYGYTF
TRBV28	TRBJ2-7	NA	15	few	TGTGCCAGCAGTACCTACAACTGGGAAGGAAGGAAGCAGTACTTC	CASSTYNWEGRKQYF
TRBV20-1	TRBJ2-1	NA	11	NA	TGCAGTGCTAGTTGGATCACTGGCCAGTTCTTC	CSASWITGQFF
TRBV5-1	TRBJ2-3	TRBD1	15	NA	TGCGCCAGCAGCACGACAGGGGGCAGCACAGATACGCAGTATTTT	CASSTTGGSTDTQYF
TRBV5-6	TRBJ2-7	NA	16	NA	TGTGCCAGCACGTTGGGTGGACCGCATCGCTCCTACGAGCAGTACTTC	CASTLGGPHRSYEQYF
TRBV6-5	TRBJ2-7	TRBD2	14	NA	TGTGCCGCGTCCCCTAGCGGGAGGTCCTACGAGCAGTACTTC	CAASPSGRSYEQYF
TRBV6-1	TRBJ2-3	NA	14	NA	TGTGCCAGCAGAGAGACAGGTAGCACAGATACGCAGTATTTT	CASRETGSTDTQYF
TRBV6-5	TRBJ1-5	NA	14	once	TGTGCCAGCAGTTACGGCAGGAGCAATCAGCCCCAGCATTTT	CASSYGRSNQPQHF
TRBV19	TRBJ2-1	NA	13	NA	TGTGCCAGTAGTACGGGGAACTACAATGAGCAGTTCTTC	CASSTGNYNEQFF
TRBV7-6	TRBJ2-1	NA	13	NA	TGTGCCAGCAGCCCGATCGGACTAACGGAGCAGTTCTTC	CASSPIGLTEQFF
TRBV30	TRBJ1-4	NA	14	NA	TGTGCCTGGAGTGTAGGTGCAGATCCCCGAAAACTGTTTTTT	CAWSVGADPRKLFF
TRBV6-1	TRBJ1-1	TRBD1	13	NA	TGTGCCAGCAGGCAAATCAGGGGGACTGAAGCTTTCTTT	CASRQIRGTEAFF
TRBV9	TRBJ2-1	NA	16	once	TGTGCCAGCAGCGTAGGGTTAGCGGCCTCCTACAATGAGCAGTTCTTC	CASSVGLAASYNEQFF
TRBV9	TRBJ1-2	NA	14	NA	TGTGCCAGCAGCGTAGAGGGTACAAACTATGGCTACACCTTC	CASSVEGTNYGYTF
TRBV7-8	TRBJ1-4	TRBD1	13	NA	TGTGCCAGCAGTAGCCAGGGGGATGAAAAACTGTTTTTT	CASSSQGDEKLFF